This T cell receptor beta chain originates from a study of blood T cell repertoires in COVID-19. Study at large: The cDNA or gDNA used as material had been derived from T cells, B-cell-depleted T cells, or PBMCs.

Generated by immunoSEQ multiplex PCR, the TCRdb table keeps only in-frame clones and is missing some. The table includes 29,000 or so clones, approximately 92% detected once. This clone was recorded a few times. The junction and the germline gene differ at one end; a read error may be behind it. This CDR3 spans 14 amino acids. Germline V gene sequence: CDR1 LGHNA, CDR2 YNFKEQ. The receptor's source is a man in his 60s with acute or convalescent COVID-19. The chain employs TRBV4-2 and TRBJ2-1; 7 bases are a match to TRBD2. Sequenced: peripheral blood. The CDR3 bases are TGTGCCAGCAGCCAAGGTAGCGGGTCGGTGCATAAGATCTTC. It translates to CASSQGSGSVHKIF.